These 19 T cell receptor beta chains share one sample of origin, sequenced in a study of cytomegalovirus exposure and HLA in healthy donors. Clones were sequenced by immunoSEQ multiplex PCR, and TCRdb holds only the in-frame ones, with some missing. The sample has approximately 170,000 clones, 85% seen once; the top ten hold 16%. What was sequenced was PBMCs. The receptors derive from a man between 18 and 29 years old in good health and CMV-seropositive.

This clone appeared a single time. The chain carries TRBV5-1 and TRBJ1-1, with D possibly TRBD1 on 5 matching bases. This CDR3 is built from 14 residues. V dropped 0 bases and J dropped 6 bases, with 12 bases sitting between them. Germline CDR1 reads SGHRS; CDR2 reads YFSETQ. In DNA form, the CDR3 reads TGCGCCAGCAGCTTGGGGGGCAGTTTCGCTGAAGCTTTCTTT. This gives the protein CASSLGGSFAEAFF.

The rearrangement links TRBV11-2 to TRBJ1-1; tentatively, D is TRBD1 (5 bases). CDR1 SGHAT and CDR2 FQNNGV come from the germline V gene. V was clipped by 7 bases and J by 4 bases, with 7 bases between them. The CDR3 has 11 amino acids. CDR3 nucleotides: TGTGCCAGCACGGGGGGCACTGAAGCTTTCTTT. Its protein product is CASTGGTEAFF.

The chain joins TRBV4-2 to TRBJ1-2, with D tentatively TRBD1 (6 bases). Germline lookup yields CDR1 LGHNA and CDR2 YNFKEQ. V lost 0 bases and J 3 bases, leaving 17 bases between the germline ends. The CDR3 loop spans 17 amino acids. In DNA, the CDR3 is TGTGCCAGCAGCCAAGATGGGGGGGCGTTGGTTGACTATGGCTACACCTTC. Its protein product is CASSQDGGALVDYGYTF.

The gene calls are TRBV5-4 and TRBJ2-1; 8 bases align to TRBD2. The CDR3 contains 14 residues. The trim removed 3 bases at V and 7 bases at J, leaving 6 bases unmatched. The germline gives CDR1 SGHNT, CDR2 YYREEE (reference sequence). The CDR3 loop reads CASSSGGPGNEQFF. CDR3 nucleotides: TGTGCCAGCAGCTCGGGAGGGCCGGGGAATGAGCAGTTCTTC.

V and J are TRBV29-1 and TRBJ2-5; D may be TRBD1 (6 bases). In germline, CDR1 is SQVTM, CDR2 ANQGSEA. The germline V and J ends were trimmed by 2 bases and 5 bases, with 15 bases remaining between them. The CDR3 length is 14 residues. DNA for the CDR3: TGCAGCGTTGAAAGGACCCTAAGGGGGGAGACCCAGTACTTC. Translation gives CSVERTLRGETQYF.

The rearrangement joins TRBV10-1 to TRBJ2-7; no clear D gene. The CDR3 loop spans 15 amino acids. The germline V and J ends were trimmed by 0 bases and 1 base, with 10 bases remaining between them. CDR1 and CDR2 from the germline V gene are WNHNN and SYGVQD (reference sequence). The CDR3 DNA sequence: TGCGCCAGCAGTGAGTCGAGGATCGCTTCCTACGAGCAGTACTTC. This codes for CASSESRIASYEQYF.

The CDR3 reads CASSVTGLRDTEAFF. CDR3 nucleotides: TGTGCCAGCAGCGTCACGGGATTACGAGACACTGAAGCTTTCTTT. The chain employs TRBV9 and TRBJ1-1; D gene ambiguous. The germline V gene encodes CDR1 SGDLS and CDR2 YYNGEE. V was pared by 2 bases and J by 3 bases, with 14 bases between. The CDR3 loop spans 15 amino acids.

The chain links TRBV10-3 to TRBJ2-3; D is perhaps TRBD1 (6 bases). This CDR3 is 14 amino acids long. Looked up from germline, CDR1 is ENHRY and CDR2 is SYGVKD. Trimming took off 3 bases at V and 2 bases at J, with 9 bases between the two ends. Written as DNA, the CDR3 is TGTGCCATCAGTGAACAGGGCCTCACAGATACGCAGTATTTT. Amino acids: CAISEQGLTDTQYF.

V is TRBV28 and J is TRBJ2-1, with D perhaps TRBD2 (5 bases). Trimming left V 3 bases short and J 5 bases short, with 8 bases between. CDR3 length: 13 amino acids. Germline V gives CDR1 MDHEN, CDR2 SYDVKM. CDR3 sequence: CASSFPGNNEQFF. DNA of the CDR3: TGTGCCAGCAGTTTTCCGGGAAACAATGAGCAGTTCTTC.

The genes are TRBV7-9 and TRBJ1-2; 8 positions match TRBD1. Per germline, CDR1 SEHNR and CDR2 FQNEAQ (reference sequence). Trimming took 1 base from V and 6 from J; bases not matched to a gene: 4. There are 14 residues in the CDR3. This CDR3 is CASSLDRGGNGYTF. CDR3 DNA sequence: TGTGCCAGCAGCTTAGACAGGGGGGGCAATGGCTACACCTTC.

The chain has TRBV6-5 and TRBJ2-1; TRBD2 matches at 8 bases. CDR3 length equals 14 residues. V was pared by 7 bases and J by 9 bases, with 11 bases of the junction left unmatched. Germline V lookup: CDR1 MNHEY, CDR2 SVGAGI. The CDR3 DNA reads as TGTGCCAGCACCCCGTCGGGGGGGAGCCGTGAGCAGTTCTTC. This encodes CASTPSGGSREQFF.

This chain links TRBV13 with TRBJ1-1; 7 bases agree with TRBD1. Trimming at V came to 5 bases and at J to 2 bases, leaving 5 bases not matched to a gene. This CDR3 comprises 14 residues. Germline-derived CDR1 and CDR2 are PRHDT and FYEKMQ (reference sequence). CDR3 amino acids: CASSPGGQNTEAFF. CDR3 bases: TGTGCCAGCAGCCCAGGGGGGCAAAACACTGAAGCTTTCTTT. Full variable domain (remainder filled in from reference TRBV13 and TRBJ1-1): AAGVIQSPRHLIKEKRETATLKCYPIPRHDTVYWYQQGPGQDPQFLISFYEKMQSDKGSIPDRFSAQQFSDYHSELNMSSLELGDSALYFCASSPGGQNTEAFFGQGTRLTVV.

The gene calls are TRBV6-5 and TRBJ1-2; tentative D call: TRBD1 (5 bases). V lost 5 bases and J lost 5, with 9 bases in between. Germline V CDR1 and CDR2: MNHEY, SVGAGI. The CDR3 is 12 amino acids. The CDR3 nucleotides read TGTGCCAGCAGTCCGGGGGGGTATGGCTACACCTTC. This codes for CASSPGGYGYTF.

This sequence joins TRBV10-2 and TRBJ2-1, with a tentative D call TRBD2 (5 bases). The ends were cut back, 0 bases at V and 5 bases at J, with 8 bases in the middle. The CDR3 is 14 residues long. The germline gives CDR1 WSHSY, CDR2 SAAADI. Here the CDR3 DNA reads TGCGCCAGCAGTGAGTCGATGCGGGACAATGAGCAGTTCTTC. Amino acid sequence: CASSESMRDNEQFF.

This clone was counted once. The chain couples TRBV28 to TRBJ1-4, with 10 bases fitting TRBD1. Germline-derived CDR1 and CDR2 are MDHEN and SYDVKM. V dropped 5 bases and J dropped 6; count of bases not matched to a gene: 12. The CDR3 covers 17 residues. The CDR3 loop reads CASSPPRGTGEDEKLFF. Here the CDR3 DNA reads TGTGCCAGCAGTCCGCCTAGGGGGACAGGGGAGGATGAAAAACTGTTTTTT.

The V call is TRBV5-1, the J call TRBJ1-1; TRBD1 aligns across 8 bases. The CDR3 sequence is 14 residues long. Germline CDR1 is SGHRS and CDR2 is YFSETQ. With 4 bases clipped from V and 4 bases from J, the junction kept 6 bases outside the gene matches. CDR3 DNA: TGCGCCAGCAGCGAATTCACAGGGGGCACTGAAGCTTTCTTT. Amino acid sequence: CASSEFTGGTEAFF.

V is TRBV27 and J is TRBJ2-7; the match to TRBD2 covers 10 bases. Looked up from germline, CDR1 is MNHEY and CDR2 is SMNVEV (reference sequence). This CDR3 comprises 14 residues. The J segment lost 4 bases and the V segment lost 5 bases, leaving 5 bases of the junction unmatched. The chain's CDR3 is CASSPRLAGYEQYF. Written as DNA, the CDR3 is TGTGCCAGCAGTCCCAGACTAGCGGGTTACGAGCAGTACTTC.

In DNA, the CDR3 is TGTGCCTGGAGCCCCGGGGTTAACGGGGAGCTGTTTTTT. Its translation is CAWSPGVNGELFF. The chain employs TRBV30 and TRBJ2-2, with TRBD2 as a possible D gene (5 bases). Trimming left V 3 bases short and J 7 bases short, with 12 bases between. CDR3 length: 13 residues. CDR1 and CDR2 (germline): GTSNPN, SVGIG (reference sequence).

The chain carries TRBV2 and TRBJ2-3; D unclear. V dropped 11 bases and J dropped 0 bases, with 12 bases sitting between them. This CDR3 region has 13 residues. CDR1 SNHLY and CDR2 FYNNEI come from the germline V gene. The CDR3 DNA sequence: TGTGCCCGCCAAACATCTAGCACAGATACGCAGTATTTT. As protein: CARQTSSTDTQYF.